What follows are 7 T cell receptor beta chains derived from one specimen sequenced in a study of response to subunit inactivated influenza vaccine. TCRdb reprocessed the RT-PCR reads via MiXCR and lists one record per CDR3 protein. The repertoire includes 530,000 or so distinct CDR3 sequences, roughly 25% of them detected once, and around 2% sits in the top ten. The starting material was CD4+ T cells sorted from PBMCs, obtained roughly 5 days after vaccination. The receptor set was obtained from a man in his fifties who received an inactivated influenza vaccine.

This clonotype was seen a handful of times. The CDR3 reads CAWSFPSGYTGELFF. CDR3 DNA sequence: TGTGCCTGGAGCTTCCCTAGCGGGTACACCGGGGAGCTGTTTTTT. The chain uses TRBV30 and TRBJ2-2; 8 positions match TRBD2. This CDR3 is built from 15 residues. In germline, CDR1 is GTSNPN, CDR2 SVGIG (reference sequence). The V and J ends lost 3 bases and 3 bases, in that order; junction bases with no gene match: 6.

The rearrangement joins TRBV24-1 to TRBJ2-3; 11 bases match TRBD2. The CDR3 spans 16 residues. From germline, CDR1 is KGHDR and CDR2 SFDVKD. The V and J ends lost 7 bases and 3 bases, in that order; junction bases with no gene match: 8. The CDR3: CATSDHGTSGTDTQYF. The CDR3, as DNA: TGTGCCACCAGCGACCACGGGACTAGCGGAACAGATACGCAGTATTTT.

This clonotype has a handful of counts. The chain recombines TRBV4-3 with TRBJ1-2; TRBD1 is a possible D gene (5 bases). Per germline, CDR1 LGHNA and CDR2 YSLEER. V was clipped by 4 bases and J by 3 bases, with 12 bases between them. The length of the CDR3 is 14 residues. CDR3 DNA: TGCGCCAGCAGCCCCCGGGGACGGGACTATGGCTACACCTTC. It encodes CASSPRGRDYGYTF.

This clonotype was observed many times. V and J are TRBV10-3 and TRBJ1-2; D is ambiguous. The length of the CDR3 is 13 residues. CDR1 and CDR2 from the germline V gene are ENHRY and SYGVKD. V was pared by 6 bases and J by 6 bases, with 14 bases between. The CDR3 bases are TGTGCCATCAGGCGCAACACAAACGATGGCTACACCTTC. Encoded protein: CAIRRNTNDGYTF.

The table lists this clonotype with a few counts. The chain joins TRBV6-4 to TRBJ2-3; 9 bases agree with TRBD2. The CDR3 spans 16 residues. The germline V gene has CDR1 MRHNA and CDR2 SNTAGT. The V and J ends lost 5 bases and 2 bases, in that order; junction bases with no gene match: 8. The chain's CDR3 is CASSRLAGTTTDTQYF. In nucleotides, the CDR3 is TGTGCCAGCAGTCGGCTAGCGGGGACGACCACAGATACGCAGTATTTT.

This clonotype was seen more than once but under ten times. The V and J genes are TRBV7-2 and TRBJ1-2, with D tentatively TRBD1 (6 bases). CDR3 size: 14 residues. Deletions cut 1 base from V and 5 bases from J, with 11 bases between. Germline V lookup: CDR1 SGHTA, CDR2 FQGNSA. The CDR3 region is CASSLGGGDYGYTF. CDR3 coding DNA: TGTGCCAGCAGCTTAGGAGGGGGAGATTATGGCTACACCTTC.

The gene calls are TRBV29-1 and TRBJ2-3; TRBD2 matches at 11 bases. CDR1 and CDR2 from the germline V gene are SQVTM and ANQGSEA. Trimming removed 6 bases from V and 0 bases from J; junction bases left unmatched: 2. The CDR3 length is 14 residues. CDR3 DNA sequence: TGCAGCGTAACTAGCGGGGGAAGCACAGATACGCAGTATTTT. This gives the protein CSVTSGGSTDTQYF.